Given below is one T cell receptor (beta chain) in context. The antigen remains unidentified. Replicate sorted-subset PCRs were loaded with around 200 ng DNA, 31,000 or so T cell genomes. TCRdb's table, derived via immunoSEQ multiplex PCR, lists solely in-frame clones and lacks some. The data contain roughly 1 million clones, 78% of them singletons. The data stem from a study of shared clonotypes between healthy human individuals. Study-level background: For every donor, three CD4 naive, three CD4 memory, two CD8 naive and one CD8 memory plates were used.

Study outcomes and limitations: Naive subsets generally had larger estimated richness than memory subsets. Shared clonotypes across all four donors exceeded non-shared ones in generation probability.

Germline V lookup: CDR1 GTSNPN, CDR2 SVGIG (reference sequence). The CDR3 is 13 residues long. The V end was cut by 3 bases, the J end by 3 bases, with 9 bases between. The chain has TRBV30 and TRBJ1-5; D is unresolved. The sequenced sample was memory CD4+ T cells from PBMCs. The subset: CD45RA-negative fraction. This TCR was recovered from a man aged 18 to 29 in good health. Some clones in this sample may be carry-over from other donors' samples. CDR3 amino acids: CAWRESPNQPQHF. Here the CDR3 DNA reads TGTGCCTGGAGAGAAAGCCCCAATCAGCCCCAGCATTTT.